The clone carrying this TCR beta chain came up many times. As yet, its antigen is unknown. The data belong to a study of T cells in Graves' hyperthyroidism and ophthalmopathy. Study-wide findings and caveats: Researchers found most expanded thyroid clonotypes above 0.001 in blood as well. A model using 13 V-J features told ophthalmopathy apart from stable hyperthyroidism.

The source material, RNA transcripts, was used to amplify TCR beta CDR3 regions. Using the HTBI primer set, a first-round RT-PCR was run on the TCR CDR3. MiXCR was run by TCRdb on the multiplex PCR reads, yielding one entry per CDR3 protein. The top ten hold 10% of the sample, which has some 760,000 distinct CDR3 sequences, 14% seen once. Germline-derived CDR1 and CDR2 are MNHEY and SVGAGI. The CDR3 has 14 amino acids. V dropped 0 bases and J dropped 4 bases, with 9 bases sitting between them. The sequenced sample was blood. The V gene is TRBV6-5, the J gene TRBJ1-1; D not resolved. This TCR was recovered from a young woman with Graves' hyperthyroidism. DNA of the CDR3: TGTGCCAGCAGTTACTCGTTTGTACGCACTGAAGCTTTCTTT. Translated: CASSYSFVRTEAFF.